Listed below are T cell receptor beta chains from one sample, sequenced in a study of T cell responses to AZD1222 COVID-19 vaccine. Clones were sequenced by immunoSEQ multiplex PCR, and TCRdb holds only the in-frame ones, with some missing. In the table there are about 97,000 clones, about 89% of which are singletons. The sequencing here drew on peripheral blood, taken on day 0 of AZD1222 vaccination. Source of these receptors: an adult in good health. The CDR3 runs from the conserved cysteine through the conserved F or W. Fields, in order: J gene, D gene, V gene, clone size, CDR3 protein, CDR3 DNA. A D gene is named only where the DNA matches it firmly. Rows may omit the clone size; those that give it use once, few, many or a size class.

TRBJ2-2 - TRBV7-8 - CASSRIQGTNTGELFF TGTGCCAGCAGCCGTATACAGGGCACGAACACCGGGGAGCTGTTTTTT
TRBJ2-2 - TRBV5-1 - CASSWIDGPGTGELFF TGCGCCAGCAGCTGGATCGACGGGCCGGGCACCGGGGAGCTGTTTTTT
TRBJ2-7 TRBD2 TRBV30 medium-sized CAWSVTSGSSYEQYF TGTGCCTGGAGTGTGACTAGCGGGAGCTCCTACGAGCAGTACTTC
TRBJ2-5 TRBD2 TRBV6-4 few CADRPGLAGLNQETQYF TGTGCAGACCGGCCCGGACTAGCGGGGCTAAACCAAGAGACCCAGTACTTC
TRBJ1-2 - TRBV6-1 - CASSETPQTLGVGTF TGTGCCAGCAGTGAAACCCCCCAGACCCTAGGGGTGGGCACCTTC
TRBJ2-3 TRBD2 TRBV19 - CASSGGGYTADTQYF TGTGCCAGTAGCGGGGGGGGATACACTGCGGATACGCAGTATTTT
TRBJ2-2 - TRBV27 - CASSYVRGTGELFF TGTGCCAGCAGTTACGTTAGAGGCACCGGGGAGCTGTTTTTT
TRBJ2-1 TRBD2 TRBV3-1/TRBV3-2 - CASSPRAGTSGMYNEQFF TGTGCCAGCAGCCCAAGGGCGGGGACTAGCGGGATGTACAATGAGCAGTTCTTC
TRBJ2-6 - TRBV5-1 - CASSYDGNSGANVLTF TGCGCCAGCAGCTACGACGGAAACTCTGGGGCCAACGTCCTGACTTTC
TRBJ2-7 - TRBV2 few CASSEGTYSYEQYF TGTGCCAGCAGTGAGGGGACTTACTCCTACGAGCAGTACTTC
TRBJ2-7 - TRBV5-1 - CASSLGTGTSRLSYEQYF TGCGCCAGCAGCTTGGGTACAGGCACCTCGCGCCTCTCCTACGAGCAGTACTTC
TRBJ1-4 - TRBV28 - CASSPTGRPIPQRGTNEKLFF TGTGCCAGCAGTCCAACGGGCCGACCGATACCACAAAGGGGAACTAATGAAAAACTGTTTTTT
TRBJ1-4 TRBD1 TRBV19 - CASSIIDRGNEKLFF TGTGCCAGTAGTATAATCGACAGGGGGAATGAAAAACTGTTTTTT
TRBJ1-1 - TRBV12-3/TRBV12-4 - CASSFSYTEAFF TGTGCCAGCAGTTTCAGCTACACTGAAGCTTTCTTT
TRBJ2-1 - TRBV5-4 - CASSSVSYNEQFF TGTGCCAGCAGCTCTGTTTCCTACAATGAGCAGTTCTTC
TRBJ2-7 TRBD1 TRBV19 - CASSITGGIYEQYF TGTGCCAGTAGTATTACAGGGGGCATCTACGAGCAGTACTTC
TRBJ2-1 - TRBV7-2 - CASSLGWRGQGNEQFF TGTGCCAGCAGCTTGGGGTGGCGGGGTCAGGGCAATGAGCAGTTCTTC
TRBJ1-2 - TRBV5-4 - CASSPPPAGNYGYTF TGTGCCAGCAGCCCCCCCCCGGCGGGTAACTATGGCTACACCTTC
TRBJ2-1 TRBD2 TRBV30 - CAWSFRGGEQFF TGTGCCTGGAGCTTCCGGGGGGGTGAGCAGTTCTTC
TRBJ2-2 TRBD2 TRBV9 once CASSTGLAGGNHGELFF TGTGCCAGCAGCACGGGACTAGCGGGAGGTAATCACGGGGAGCTGTTTTTT
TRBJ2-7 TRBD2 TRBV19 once CASSMGLAGYEQYF TGTGCCAGTAGTATGGGACTAGCGGGGTACGAGCAGTACTTC
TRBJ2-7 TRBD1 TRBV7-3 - CASSSTGGAGNEQYF TGTGCCAGCAGCTCGACAGGGGGCGCGGGGAACGAGCAGTACTTC
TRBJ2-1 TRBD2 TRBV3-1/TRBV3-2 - CASSQGFGLAGGPNGHEQFF TGTGCCAGCAGCCAAGGATTTGGACTAGCGGGGGGGCCGAATGGCCATGAGCAGTTCTTC
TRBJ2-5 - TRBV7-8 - CASSQDQETQYF TGTGCCAGCAGCCAGGACCAAGAGACCCAGTACTTC
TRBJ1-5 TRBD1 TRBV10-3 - CAISETPDRGSQPQHF TGTGCCATCAGTGAGACCCCGGACAGGGGAAGTCAGCCCCAGCATTTT
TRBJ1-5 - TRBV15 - CATSSRNQPQHF TGTGCCACCAGCAGTAGAAATCAGCCCCAGCATTTT
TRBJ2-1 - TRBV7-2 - CASSSGGAGFNEQFF TGTGCCAGCAGTAGCGGAGGGGCGGGATTTAATGAGCAGTTCTTC
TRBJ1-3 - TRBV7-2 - CASSSTSGNTIYF TGTGCCAGCAGCTCAACCTCTGGAAACACCATATATTTT
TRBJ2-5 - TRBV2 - CASKWIGRETQYF TGTGCCAGCAAGTGGATAGGGCGTGAGACCCAGTACTTC
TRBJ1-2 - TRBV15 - CATSKPPMYGYTF TGTGCCACCAGCAAGCCCCCCATGTATGGCTACACCTTC
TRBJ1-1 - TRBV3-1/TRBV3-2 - CASSQEGKAGYMNTEAFF TGTGCCAGCAGCCAAGAGGGAAAGGCAGGCTATATGAACACTGAAGCTTTCTTT
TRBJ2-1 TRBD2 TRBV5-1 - CASSLTSGGVKRQFF TGCGCCAGCAGTCTGACTAGCGGGGGGGTAAAGCGGCAGTTCTTC
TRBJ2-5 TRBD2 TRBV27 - CASSLNLAGARQETQYF TGTGCCAGCAGTTTAAACTTAGCGGGAGCGAGGCAAGAGACCCAGTACTTC
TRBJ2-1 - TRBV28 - CASRLGPPNEQFF TGTGCCAGCAGACTAGGGCCGCCCAATGAGCAGTTCTTC
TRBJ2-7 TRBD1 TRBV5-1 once CASSPTRTGTSYEQYF TGCGCCAGCAGCCCAACTAGGACAGGAACTTCCTACGAGCAGTACTTC
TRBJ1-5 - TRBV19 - CASSIGRVAPQHF TGTGCCAGTAGTATAGGTAGGGTGGCGCCCCAGCATTTT
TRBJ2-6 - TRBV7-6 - CASSLAGTDSSGANVLTF TGTGCCAGCAGCTTAGCGGGTACAGACTCATCTGGGGCCAACGTCCTGACTTTC
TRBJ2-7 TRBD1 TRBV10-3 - CAISGTGGSYEQYF TGTGCCATCAGCGGGACAGGGGGATCCTACGAGCAGTACTTC
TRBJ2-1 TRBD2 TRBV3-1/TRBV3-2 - CASSQDNLAGRYNEQFF TGTGCCAGCAGCCAAGATAACCTAGCGGGGAGGTACAATGAGCAGTTCTTC
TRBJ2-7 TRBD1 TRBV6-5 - CASSFDRGRNPSEQYF TGTGCCAGCAGTTTCGACAGGGGGCGGAATCCCTCTGAGCAGTACTTC
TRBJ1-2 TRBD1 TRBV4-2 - CASSPGQRNGYTF TGTGCCAGCAGCCCGGGACAGCGGAATGGCTACACCTTC
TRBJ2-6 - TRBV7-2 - CASIPTVGGTGSGANVLTF TGTGCCAGCATCCCCACGGTTGGCGGAACGGGCTCTGGGGCCAACGTCCTGACTTTC
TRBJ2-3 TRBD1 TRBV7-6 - CASSSTRGTGQTGDTQYF TGTGCCAGCAGCTCAACTAGGGGGACAGGCCAAACCGGAGATACGCAGTATTTT
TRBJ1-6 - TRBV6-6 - CASSYLGAFPLHF TGTGCCAGCAGTTACCTAGGGGCTTTCCCCCTCCACTTT
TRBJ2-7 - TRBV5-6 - CASSLAMGGEQYF TGTGCCAGCAGCTTGGCCATGGGGGGCGAGCAGTACTTC
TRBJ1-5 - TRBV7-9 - CASSLAGYSNQPQHF TGTGCCAGCAGCTTAGCAGGTTATAGCAATCAGCCCCAGCATTTT
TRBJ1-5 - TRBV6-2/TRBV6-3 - CASSYGLEAGVLNSNQPQHF TGTGCCAGCAGTTACGGTTTGGAGGCAGGGGTCCTTAATAGCAATCAGCCCCAGCATTTT
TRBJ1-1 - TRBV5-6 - CASSPHGRTVFF TGTGCCAGCAGCCCCCACGGCCGGACTGTTTTCTTT
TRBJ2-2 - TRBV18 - CASSGDTGELFF TGTGCCAGCTCAGGAGACACCGGGGAGCTGTTTTTT
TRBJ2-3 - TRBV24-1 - CATSQPVLADTQYF TGTGCCACCAGCCAACCAGTGTTAGCCGATACGCAGTATTTT
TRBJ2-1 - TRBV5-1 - CASSSGGASLYNEQFF TGCGCCAGCAGCTCCGGTGGGGCTAGCCTGTACAATGAGCAGTTCTTC
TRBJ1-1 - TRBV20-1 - CSAIPRAAAFF TGCAGTGCGATACCCCGGGCCGCGGCTTTCTTT
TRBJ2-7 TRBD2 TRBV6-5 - CASVLAGAAYEQYF TGTGCCAGCGTTCTAGCGGGGGCCGCCTACGAGCAGTACTTC
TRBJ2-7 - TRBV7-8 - CASSLVFVYEQYF TGTGCCAGCAGCTTAGTCTTCGTTTACGAGCAGTACTTC
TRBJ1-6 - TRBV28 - CASSSPPGEASPLHF TGTGCCAGCAGTTCCCCCCCAGGGGAGGCTTCACCCCTCCACTTT